What follows are 10 T cell receptor beta chains derived from one specimen sequenced in a study of cytomegalovirus exposure and HLA in healthy donors. Primers: 60 Vbeta forward and 13 Jbeta reverse. Here immunoSEQ multiplex PCR was the method, and the copy in TCRdb shows in-frame clones only, minus some. The table records 200,000 to 250,000 clones, about 74% of them present only once. The sequenced material came from PBMCs. The receptors derive from a woman aged 25 to 45 in good health and CMV-seronegative.

The CDR3 DNA reads TGCGCCAGCAGCTTGGCCCCTATCTCTGGAAACACCATATATTTT. Protein sequence: CASSLAPISGNTIYF. The chain employs TRBV5-1 and TRBJ1-3; unclear D gene. The germline V gene has CDR1 SGHRS and CDR2 YFSETQ. The CDR3 totals 15 residues. The germline V and J ends were trimmed by 0 bases and 0 bases, with 7 bases remaining between them.

The chain couples TRBV7-9 to TRBJ2-1; D may be TRBD2 (6 bases). Germline V gives CDR1 SEHNR, CDR2 FQNEAQ (reference sequence). With 5 bases removed from V and 2 bases from J, the gap between germline ends came to 22 bases. The CDR3 loop spans 18 amino acids. This chain's CDR3 is CASSQALGGAATYNEQFF. In DNA, the CDR3 is TGTGCCAGCAGCCAGGCCTTGGGGGGAGCGGCGACCTACAATGAGCAGTTCTTC.

This rearrangement joins TRBV13 to TRBJ1-1; no definite D call. The V gene lost 3 bases and the J gene lost 1 base, with 9 bases spanning the gap. Germline V CDR1 and CDR2: PRHDT, FYEKMQ (reference sequence). The CDR3 has 14 amino acids. CDR3 region: CASSFVDRNTEAFF. In nucleotides, the CDR3 is TGTGCCAGCAGCTTTGTCGATAGGAACACTGAAGCTTTCTTT.

J is TRBJ1-2 and V is TRBV7-3; 11 positions agree with TRBD1. CDR3 size: 14 residues. The ends lost 5 bases at V and 8 bases at J; junction bases unmatched: 7. Germline V CDR1 and CDR2: SGHTA, FQGTGA. CDR3 protein: CASSPGQGAGGYTF. The CDR3 nucleotides read TGTGCCAGCAGCCCAGGACAGGGGGCGGGCGGCTACACCTTC.

The rearrangement uses TRBV15 and TRBJ1-2; 7 bases align to TRBD1. J lost 4 bases, V lost 1 base, and 6 bases had no gene match. The germline CDR1 and CDR2 sequences are LNHNV and YYDKDF (reference sequence). The CDR3 has 15 residues. The CDR3 DNA sequence: TGTGCCACCAGCAGAGGGGCCGGGACAGCCTATGGCTACACCTTC. It yields the protein CATSRGAGTAYGYTF.

In its sample, this clone was seen a few times. The V and J genes are TRBV5-1 and TRBJ2-7; weak D call: TRBD2 (6 bases). The CDR3 has 14 residues. V shed 0 bases and J shed 6 bases, with 13 bases lying between them. Germline V gives CDR1 SGHRS, CDR2 YFSETQ. The chain's CDR3 is CASSLEGLASEQYF. DNA for the CDR3: TGCGCCAGCAGCTTGGAAGGTCTAGCGAGCGAGCAGTACTTC.

This clone was picked up one time. The V and J genes are TRBV30 and TRBJ2-5; a possible D gene is TRBD2 (6 bases). The CDR3 is 13 residues long. V was pared by 4 bases and J by 5 bases, with 14 bases between. Germline CDR1 reads GTSNPN; CDR2 reads SVGIG (reference sequence). This CDR3 reads CAWNRGSRETQYF. CDR3 DNA sequence: TGTGCCTGGAACCGGGGGTCGAGGGAGACCCAGTACTTC. The entire variable domain, with the rest obtained from reference TRBV30 and TRBJ2-5, is as follows: SQTIHQWPATLVQPVGSPLSLECTVEGTSNPNLYWYRQAAGRGLQLLFYSVGIGQISSEVPQNLSASRPQDRQFILSSKKLLLSDSGFYLCAWNRGSRETQYFGPGTRLLVL.

This chain uses TRBV6-5 with TRBJ1-2; 9 bases match TRBD1. The CDR3 spans 15 residues. The trim removed 8 bases at V and 5 bases at J, leaving 12 bases unmatched. Germline V gene sequence: CDR1 MNHEY, CDR2 SVGAGI. The CDR3 spells CASDAVSGTGYGYTF. The CDR3, as DNA: TGTGCCAGCGATGCGGTCTCCGGGACAGGGTATGGCTACACCTTC.

About this clone: A read error may account for a junction end that differs from germline. This sequence joins TRBV7-7 and TRBJ2-5, with 11 bases matching TRBD1. Germline-derived CDR1 and CDR2 are SSHAT and FNYEAQ (reference sequence). The CDR3 covers 15 residues. The CDR3 DNA is TGTGCTAGCAGCTTCGGACAGGGGGCAGGGGAGACCCAGTACTTC. Residues: CASSFGQGAGETQYF.

The V gene is TRBV2, the J gene TRBJ2-7; 9 nucleotides line up with TRBD1. The CDR3 covers 15 residues. V lost 0 bases, J lost 2 bases, and 2 bases stayed unmatched. In germline, CDR1 is SNHLY, CDR2 FYNNEI. The CDR3 nucleotides read TGTGCCAGCAGTGAAGCCGGACAGGGGCCCTACGAGCAGTACTTC. The encoded protein is CASSEAGQGPYEQYF.